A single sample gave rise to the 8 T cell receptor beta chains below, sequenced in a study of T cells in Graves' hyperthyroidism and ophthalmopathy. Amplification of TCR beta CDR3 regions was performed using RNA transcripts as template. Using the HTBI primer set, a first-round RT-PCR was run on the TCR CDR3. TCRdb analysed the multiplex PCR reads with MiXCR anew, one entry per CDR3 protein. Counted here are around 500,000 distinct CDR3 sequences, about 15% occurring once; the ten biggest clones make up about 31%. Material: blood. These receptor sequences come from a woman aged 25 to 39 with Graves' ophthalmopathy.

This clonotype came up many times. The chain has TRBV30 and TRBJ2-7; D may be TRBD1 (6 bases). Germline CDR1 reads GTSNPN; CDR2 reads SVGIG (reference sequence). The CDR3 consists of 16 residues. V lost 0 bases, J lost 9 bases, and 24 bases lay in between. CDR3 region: CAWSVEGSVAGAGQYF. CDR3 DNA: TGTGCCTGGAGTGTAGAGGGATCAGTGGCAGGGGCTGGGCAGTACTTC.

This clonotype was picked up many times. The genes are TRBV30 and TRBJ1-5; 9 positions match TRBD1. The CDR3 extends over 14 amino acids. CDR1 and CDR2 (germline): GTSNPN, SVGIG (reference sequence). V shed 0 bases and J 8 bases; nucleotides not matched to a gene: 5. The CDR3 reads CAWSVGTGGKPQHF. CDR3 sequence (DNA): TGTGCCTGGAGTGTAGGAACAGGGGGCAAGCCCCAGCATTTT. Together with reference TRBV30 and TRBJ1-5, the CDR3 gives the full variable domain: SQTIHQWPATLVQPVGSPLSLECTVEGTSNPNLYWYRQAAGRGLQLLFYSVGIGQISSEVPQNLSASRPQDRQFILSSKKLLLSDSGFYLCAWSVGTGGKPQHFGDGTRLSIL.

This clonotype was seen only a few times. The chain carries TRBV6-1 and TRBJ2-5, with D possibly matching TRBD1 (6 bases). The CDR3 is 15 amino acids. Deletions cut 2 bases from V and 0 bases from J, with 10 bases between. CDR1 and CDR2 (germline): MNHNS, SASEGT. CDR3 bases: TGTGCCAGCAGTGAATTCCGGACAGACCAAGAGACCCAGTACTTC. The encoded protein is CASSEFRTDQETQYF.

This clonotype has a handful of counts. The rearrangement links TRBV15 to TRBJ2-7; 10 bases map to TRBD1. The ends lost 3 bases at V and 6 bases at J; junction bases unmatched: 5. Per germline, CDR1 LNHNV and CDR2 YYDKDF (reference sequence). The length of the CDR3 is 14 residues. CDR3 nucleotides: TGTGCCACCAGCAGGGGACAGGGGCCCCTCGAGCAGTACTTC. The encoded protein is CATSRGQGPLEQYF.

The CDR3 DNA sequence: TGTGCCAGCAGTGAAAATGGTGGGAGGGGACTACCCCTTGGTACGCAGTATTTT. Translated, it gives CASSENGGRGLPLGTQYF. The chain combines TRBV2 with TRBJ2-3; 7 positions agree with TRBD2. This CDR3 has 18 residues. Per the germline V gene, CDR1 is SNHLY and CDR2 is FYNNEI. V trimming: 2 bases; J trimming: 8 bases; junction bases outside the gene matches: 19.

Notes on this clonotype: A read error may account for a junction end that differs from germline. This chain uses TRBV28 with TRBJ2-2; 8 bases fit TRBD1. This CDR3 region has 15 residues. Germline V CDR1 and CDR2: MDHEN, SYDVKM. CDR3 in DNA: TGTGCCGGCAGGCTGTCCCAGGGGGCGGGCGGGGAGCTGTTTTTT. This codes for CAGRLSQGAGGELFF.

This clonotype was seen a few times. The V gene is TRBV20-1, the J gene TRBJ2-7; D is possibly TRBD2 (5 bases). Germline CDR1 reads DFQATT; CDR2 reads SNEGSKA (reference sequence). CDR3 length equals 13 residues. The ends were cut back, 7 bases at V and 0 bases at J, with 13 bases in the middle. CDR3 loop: CSVHGRDSYEQYF. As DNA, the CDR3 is TGCAGTGTTCACGGACGGGACTCCTACGAGCAGTACTTC.

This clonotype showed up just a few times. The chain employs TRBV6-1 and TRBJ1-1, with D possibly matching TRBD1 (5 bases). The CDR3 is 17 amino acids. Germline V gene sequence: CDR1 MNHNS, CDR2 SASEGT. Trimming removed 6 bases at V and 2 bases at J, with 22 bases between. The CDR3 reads CASSLKKGLGQNTEAFF. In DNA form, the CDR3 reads TGTGCCAGCAGCCTAAAGAAGGGGTTGGGGCAAAACACTGAAGCTTTCTTT.